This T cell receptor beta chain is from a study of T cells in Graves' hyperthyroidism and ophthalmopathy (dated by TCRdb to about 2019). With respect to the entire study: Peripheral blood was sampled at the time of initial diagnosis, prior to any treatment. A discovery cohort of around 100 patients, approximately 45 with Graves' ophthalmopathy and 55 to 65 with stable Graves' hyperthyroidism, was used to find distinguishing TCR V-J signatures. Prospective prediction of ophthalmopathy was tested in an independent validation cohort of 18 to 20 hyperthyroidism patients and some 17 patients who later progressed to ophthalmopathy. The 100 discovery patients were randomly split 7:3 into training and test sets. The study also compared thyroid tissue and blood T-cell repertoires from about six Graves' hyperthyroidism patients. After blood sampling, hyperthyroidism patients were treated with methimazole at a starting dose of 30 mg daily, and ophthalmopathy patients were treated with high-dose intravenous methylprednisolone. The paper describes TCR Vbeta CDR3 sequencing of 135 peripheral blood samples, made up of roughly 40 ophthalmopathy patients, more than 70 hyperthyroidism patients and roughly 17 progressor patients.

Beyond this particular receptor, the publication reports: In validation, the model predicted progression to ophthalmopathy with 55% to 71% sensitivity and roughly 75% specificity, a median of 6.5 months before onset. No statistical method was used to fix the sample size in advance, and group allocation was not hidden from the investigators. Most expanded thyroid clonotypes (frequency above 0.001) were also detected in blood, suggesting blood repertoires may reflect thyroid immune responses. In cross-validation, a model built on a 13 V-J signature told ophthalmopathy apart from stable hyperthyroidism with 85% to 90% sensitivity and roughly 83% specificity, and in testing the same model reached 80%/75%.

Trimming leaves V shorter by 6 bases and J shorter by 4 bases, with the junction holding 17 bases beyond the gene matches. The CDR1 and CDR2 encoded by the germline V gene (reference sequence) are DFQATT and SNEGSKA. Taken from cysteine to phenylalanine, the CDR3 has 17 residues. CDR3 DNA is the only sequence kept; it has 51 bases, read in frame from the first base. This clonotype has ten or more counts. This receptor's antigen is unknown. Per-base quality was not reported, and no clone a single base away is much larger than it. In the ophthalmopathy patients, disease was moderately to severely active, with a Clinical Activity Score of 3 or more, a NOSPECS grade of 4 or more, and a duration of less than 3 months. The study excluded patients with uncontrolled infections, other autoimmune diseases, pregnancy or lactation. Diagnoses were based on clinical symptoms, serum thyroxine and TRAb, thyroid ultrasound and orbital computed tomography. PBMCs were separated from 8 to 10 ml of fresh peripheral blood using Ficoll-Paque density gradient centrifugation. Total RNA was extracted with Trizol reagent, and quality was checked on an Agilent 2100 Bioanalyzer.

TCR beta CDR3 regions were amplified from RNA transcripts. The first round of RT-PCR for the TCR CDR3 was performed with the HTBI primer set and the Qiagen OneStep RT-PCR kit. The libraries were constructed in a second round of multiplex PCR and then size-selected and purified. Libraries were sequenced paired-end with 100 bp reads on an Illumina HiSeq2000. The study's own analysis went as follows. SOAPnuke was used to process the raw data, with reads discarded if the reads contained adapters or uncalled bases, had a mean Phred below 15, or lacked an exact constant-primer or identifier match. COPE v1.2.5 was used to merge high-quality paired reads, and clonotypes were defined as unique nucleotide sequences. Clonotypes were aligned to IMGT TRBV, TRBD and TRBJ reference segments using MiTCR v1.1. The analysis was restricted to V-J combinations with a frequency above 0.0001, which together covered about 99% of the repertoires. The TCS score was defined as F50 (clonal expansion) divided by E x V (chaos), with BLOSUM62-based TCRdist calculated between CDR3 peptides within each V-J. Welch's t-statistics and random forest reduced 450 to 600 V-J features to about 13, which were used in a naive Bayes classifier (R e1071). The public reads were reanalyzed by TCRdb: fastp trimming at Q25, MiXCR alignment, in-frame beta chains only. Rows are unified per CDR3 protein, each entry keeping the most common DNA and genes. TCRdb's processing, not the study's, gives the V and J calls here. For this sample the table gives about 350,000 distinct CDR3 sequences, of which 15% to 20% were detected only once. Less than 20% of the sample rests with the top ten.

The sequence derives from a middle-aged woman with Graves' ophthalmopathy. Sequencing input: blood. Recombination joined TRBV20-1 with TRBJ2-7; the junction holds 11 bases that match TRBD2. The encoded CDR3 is CSARGLAVTASRYEQYF. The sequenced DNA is TGCAGTGCGAGGGGACTAGCGGTAACGGCAAGCAGATACGAGCAGTACTTC.